This is a list of T cell receptor beta chains from one sample in a study of T cells after yellow fever vaccination. TCRdb passed the 5' RACE reads through MiXCR, listing each CDR3 protein once. Here the sample spans around 320,000 distinct CDR3 sequences, about 10% being singletons. The sample in question was CD4+ T cells sorted from PBMCs, obtained 5 days after the yellow fever booster vaccination. These receptors all stem from a man younger than 35 who received the YFV17D yellow fever vaccine. CDR3s include the opening cysteine and the closing phenylalanine or tryptophan. Fields, in order: V gene, CDR3 protein.

TRBV5-4,CASSLDRPAIYGYTF
TRBV14,CASSQELTGKMAFF
TRBV12-3/TRBV12-4,CASSLWQTSYNEQFF
TRBV7-2,CASSEGLAGWETQYF
TRBV5-1,CASSKGSQTASYNEQFF
TRBV5-1,CASSLRDGAYEQYF
TRBV7-3,CASSLGGDDEQFF
TRBV7-2,CASSFDRGAREQYF
TRBV20-1,CAGLGLANTEAFF
TRBV7-9,CASGRSQPQHF
TRBV12-3/TRBV12-4,CASSRTSGLAYEQYF
TRBV7-2,CASSLVVRRNTEAFF
TRBV6-5,CASSAKQGAIYNSPLHF
TRBV12-3/TRBV12-4,CASSFGSGGPETQYF
TRBV7-6,CASSSIAGATDTQYF
TRBV12-3/TRBV12-4,CASSILVGETQYF
TRBV12-3/TRBV12-4,CASSPYRGGTQYF
TRBV29-1,CSVAGMETQYF
TRBV2,CASSEPVRVYGYTF
TRBV7-8,CASSSNRRLAGAGETQYF